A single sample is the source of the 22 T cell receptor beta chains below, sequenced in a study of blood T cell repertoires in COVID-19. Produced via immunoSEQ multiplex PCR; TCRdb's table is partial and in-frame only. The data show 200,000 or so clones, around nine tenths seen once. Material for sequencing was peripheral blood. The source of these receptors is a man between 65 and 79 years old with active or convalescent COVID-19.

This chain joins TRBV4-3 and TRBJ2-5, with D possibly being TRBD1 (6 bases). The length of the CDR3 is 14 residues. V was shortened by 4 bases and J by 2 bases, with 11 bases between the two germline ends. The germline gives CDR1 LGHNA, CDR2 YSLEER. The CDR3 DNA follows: TGCGCCAGCAGCCCGGACAGAACACAAGAGACCCAGTACTTC. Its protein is CASSPDRTQETQYF.

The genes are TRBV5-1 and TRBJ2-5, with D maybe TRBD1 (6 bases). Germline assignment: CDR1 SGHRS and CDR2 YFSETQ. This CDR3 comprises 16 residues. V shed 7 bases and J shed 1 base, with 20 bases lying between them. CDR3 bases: TGCGCCAGCGCCCCCTTCCCCACAGGGCGCCAAGAGACCCAGTACTTC. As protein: CASAPFPTGRQETQYF.

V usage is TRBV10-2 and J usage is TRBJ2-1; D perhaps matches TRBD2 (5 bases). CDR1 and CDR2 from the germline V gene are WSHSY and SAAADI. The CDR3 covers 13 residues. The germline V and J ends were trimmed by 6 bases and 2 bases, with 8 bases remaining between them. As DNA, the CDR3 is TGCGCCAGCAGGGACGGGACCTACAATGAGCAGTTCTTC. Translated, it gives CASRDGTYNEQFF.

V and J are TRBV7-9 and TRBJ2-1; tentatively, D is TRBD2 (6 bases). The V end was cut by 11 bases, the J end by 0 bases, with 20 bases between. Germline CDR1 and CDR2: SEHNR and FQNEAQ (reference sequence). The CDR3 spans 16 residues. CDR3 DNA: TGTGCCGGAAATTTCTTGGGGGGAAGCTCCTACAATGAGCAGTTCTTC. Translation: CAGNFLGGSSYNEQFF.

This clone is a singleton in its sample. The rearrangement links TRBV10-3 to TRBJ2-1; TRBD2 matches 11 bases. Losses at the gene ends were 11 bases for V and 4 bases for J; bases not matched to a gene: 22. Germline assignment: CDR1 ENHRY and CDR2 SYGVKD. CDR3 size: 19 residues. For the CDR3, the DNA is TGTGCCGCCGCTGGGACGCTAACCGCCGGGACTAGCGGATACAATGAGCAGTTCTTC. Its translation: CAAAGTLTAGTSGYNEQFF.

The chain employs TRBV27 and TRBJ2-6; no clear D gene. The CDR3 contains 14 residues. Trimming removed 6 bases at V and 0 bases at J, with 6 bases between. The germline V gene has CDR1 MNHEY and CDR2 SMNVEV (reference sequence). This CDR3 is CASRILSGANVLTF. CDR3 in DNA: TGTGCCAGCAGAATCCTCTCTGGGGCCAACGTCCTGACTTTC.

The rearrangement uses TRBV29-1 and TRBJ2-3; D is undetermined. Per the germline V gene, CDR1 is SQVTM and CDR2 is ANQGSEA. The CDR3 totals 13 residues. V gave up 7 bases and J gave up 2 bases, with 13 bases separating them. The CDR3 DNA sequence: TGCAGCGCTGCACAGCAGATCACAGATACGCAGTATTTT. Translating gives CSAAQQITDTQYF.

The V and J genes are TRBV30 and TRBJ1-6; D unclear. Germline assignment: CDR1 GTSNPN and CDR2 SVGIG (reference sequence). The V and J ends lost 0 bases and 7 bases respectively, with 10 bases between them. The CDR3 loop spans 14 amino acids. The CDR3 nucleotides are TGTGCCTGGAGTGTGGGCCTCGGAAATTCACCCCTCCACTTT. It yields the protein CAWSVGLGNSPLHF.

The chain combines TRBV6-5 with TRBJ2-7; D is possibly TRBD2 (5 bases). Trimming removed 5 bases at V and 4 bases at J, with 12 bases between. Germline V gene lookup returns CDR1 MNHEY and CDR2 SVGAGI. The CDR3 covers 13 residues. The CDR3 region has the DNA TGTGCCAGCAGTACTGTGGAGGAGTACGAGCAGTACTTC. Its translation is CASSTVEEYEQYF.

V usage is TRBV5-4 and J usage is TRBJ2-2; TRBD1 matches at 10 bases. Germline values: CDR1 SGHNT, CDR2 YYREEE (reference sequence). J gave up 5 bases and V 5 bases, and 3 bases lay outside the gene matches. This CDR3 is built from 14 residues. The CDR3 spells CASRTGGYTGELFF. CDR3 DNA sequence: TGTGCCAGCAGGACAGGGGGCTATACCGGGGAGCTGTTTTTT.

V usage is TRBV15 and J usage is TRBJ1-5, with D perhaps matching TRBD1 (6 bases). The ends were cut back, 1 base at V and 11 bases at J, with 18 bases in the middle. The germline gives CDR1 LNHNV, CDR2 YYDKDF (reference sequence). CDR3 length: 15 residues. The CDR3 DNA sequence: TGTGCCACCAGCAGAGGACGCATTATCGGACAGACCCAGCATTTT. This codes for CATSRGRIIGQTQHF.

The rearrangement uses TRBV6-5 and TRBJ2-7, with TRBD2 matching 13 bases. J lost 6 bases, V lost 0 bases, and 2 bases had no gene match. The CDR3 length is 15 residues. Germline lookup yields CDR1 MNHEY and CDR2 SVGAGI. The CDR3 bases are TGTGCCAGCAGTTACTCCAGGACTAGCGGGAGCGAGCAGTACTTC. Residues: CASSYSRTSGSEQYF.

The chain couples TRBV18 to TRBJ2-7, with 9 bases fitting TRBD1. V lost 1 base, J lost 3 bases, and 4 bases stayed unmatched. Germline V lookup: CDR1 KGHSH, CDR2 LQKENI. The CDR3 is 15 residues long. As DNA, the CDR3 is TGTGCCAGCTCACCACGGACAGGGGTTTTCTACGAGCAGTACTTC. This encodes CASSPRTGVFYEQYF.

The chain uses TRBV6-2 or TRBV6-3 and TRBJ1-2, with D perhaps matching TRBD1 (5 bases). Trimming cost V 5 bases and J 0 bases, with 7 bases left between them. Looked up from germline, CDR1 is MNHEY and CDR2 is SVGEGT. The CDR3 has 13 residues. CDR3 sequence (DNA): TGTGCCAGCAGTAGACAGTCTAACTATGGCTACACCTTC. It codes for CASSRQSNYGYTF.

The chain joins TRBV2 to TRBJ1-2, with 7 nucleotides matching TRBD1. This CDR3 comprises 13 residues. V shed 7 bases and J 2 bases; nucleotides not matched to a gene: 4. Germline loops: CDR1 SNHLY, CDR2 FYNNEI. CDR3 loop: CASNDRANYGYTF. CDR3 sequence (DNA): TGTGCCAGCAACGACAGGGCGAACTATGGCTACACCTTC.

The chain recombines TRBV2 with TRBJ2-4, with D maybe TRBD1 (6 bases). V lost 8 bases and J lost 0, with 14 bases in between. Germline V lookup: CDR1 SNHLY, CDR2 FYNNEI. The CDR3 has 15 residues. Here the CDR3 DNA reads TGTGCCAGCTCTCGGGACACCTTAGCCAAAAACATTCAGTACTTC. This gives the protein CASSRDTLAKNIQYF. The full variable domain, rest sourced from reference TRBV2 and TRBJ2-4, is EPEVTQTPSHQVTQMGQEVILRCVPISNHLYFYWYRQILGQKVEFLVSFYNNEISEKSEIFDDQFSVERPDGSNFTLKIRSTKLEDSAMYFCASSRDTLAKNIQYFGAGTRLSVL.

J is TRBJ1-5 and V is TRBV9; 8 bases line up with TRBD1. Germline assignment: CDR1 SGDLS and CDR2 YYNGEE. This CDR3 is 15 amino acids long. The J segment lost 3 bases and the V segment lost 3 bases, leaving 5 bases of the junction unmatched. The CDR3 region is CASSATGGDNQPQHF. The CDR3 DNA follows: TGTGCCAGCAGCGCCACAGGGGGAGACAATCAGCCCCAGCATTTT.

The CDR3 DNA reads TGTGCCAGTAGTCCTATTGGGACACTGAATCAGCCCCAGCATTTT. It codes for CASSPIGTLNQPQHF. The chain couples TRBV19 to TRBJ1-5; a weak D match, TRBD1 (6 bases). In germline, CDR1 is LNHDA, CDR2 SQIVND (reference sequence). The CDR3 is 15 amino acids. The V and J ends lost 5 bases and 4 bases respectively, with 15 bases between them.

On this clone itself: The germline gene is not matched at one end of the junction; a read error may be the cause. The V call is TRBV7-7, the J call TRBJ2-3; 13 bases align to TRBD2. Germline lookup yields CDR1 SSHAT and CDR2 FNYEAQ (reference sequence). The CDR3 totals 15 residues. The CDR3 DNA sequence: TGTGCTAGCAGCCCACTAGCGGGGGGGACAGATACGCAGTATTTT. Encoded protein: CASSPLAGGTDTQYF. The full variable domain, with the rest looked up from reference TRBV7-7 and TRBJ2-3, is GAGVSQSPRYKVTKRGQDVTLRCDPISSHATLYWYQQALGQGPEFLTYFNYEAQPDKSGLPSDRFSAERPEGSISTLTIQRTEQRDSAMYRCASSPLAGGTDTQYFGPGTRLTVL.

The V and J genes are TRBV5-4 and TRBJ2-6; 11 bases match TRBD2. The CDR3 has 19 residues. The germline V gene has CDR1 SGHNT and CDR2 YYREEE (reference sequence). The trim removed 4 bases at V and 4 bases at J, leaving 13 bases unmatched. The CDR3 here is CASSPGGLAGGAGANVLTF. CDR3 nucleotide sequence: TGTGCCAGCAGCCCGGGCGGGCTAGCGGGAGGCGCCGGGGCCAACGTCCTGACTTTC.

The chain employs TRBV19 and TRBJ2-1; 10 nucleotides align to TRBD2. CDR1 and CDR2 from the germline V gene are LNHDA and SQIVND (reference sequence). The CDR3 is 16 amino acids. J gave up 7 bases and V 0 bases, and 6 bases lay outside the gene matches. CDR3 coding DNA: TGTGCCAGTAGTATAGATCTAGCGGGGGTTGGAAATGAGCAGTTCTTC. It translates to CASSIDLAGVGNEQFF.

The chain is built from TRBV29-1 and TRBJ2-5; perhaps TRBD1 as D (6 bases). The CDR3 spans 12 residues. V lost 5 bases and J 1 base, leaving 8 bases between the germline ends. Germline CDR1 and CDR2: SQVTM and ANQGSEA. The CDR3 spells CSVSQGQETQYF. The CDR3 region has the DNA TGCAGCGTTTCACAGGGCCAAGAGACCCAGTACTTC. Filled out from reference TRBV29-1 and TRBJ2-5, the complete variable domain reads SAVISQKPSRDICQRGTSLTIQCQVDSQVTMMFWYRQQPGQSLTLIATANQGSEATYESGFVIDKFPISRPNLTFSTLTVSNMSPEDSSIYLCSVSQGQETQYFGPGTRLLVL.